This TCR beta chain was sequenced in a study of blood T cell repertoires in COVID-19 (dated by TCRdb to the early 2020s). General notes on the study: The collaborator samples originated in the United States, Italy and Spain and spanned the acute and convalescent phases of COVID-19. The material from the prospective study consisted of cDNA or gDNA derived from T cells, B-cell-depleted T cells, or PBMCs. The dataset comprised deeply sampled blood TCRbeta repertoires from subjects exposed to, actively infected with, or recovered from COVID-19. The repertoires were made available in a free public database intended to serve as a resource for research on the immune response to SARS-CoV-2. Samples came from the ongoing ImmuneRACE study (first 160 participants) plus 1,254 subjects from 6 global collaborators. Sample metadata almost always included a de-identified subject ID, COVID-19 status, age in years and sex. Where available, HLA class I and class II types were obtained from metadata supplied by the sample provider rather than from assay-based typing.

TCRbeta CDR3 regions were amplified from genomic DNA by means of the immunoSEQ Assay, a bias-controlled multiplex PCR. As for the original processing: Nucleated cell counts per sample were estimated from amplification of reference gene primers within the assay. To quantify the absolute abundance of each unique TCRbeta CDR3 rearrangement, sequence reads were collapsed and filtered. For each sample, productive Simpson clonality was calculated as the square root of Simpson's diversity index across productive rearrangements. In TCRdb, the immuneACCESS table is reduced to in-frame sequences with V and J assigned. These tables do not hold every clone; where another copy was compared, an unresolved V gene accounts for under half, and the others remain unexplained. The D gene and trimming were derived from the DNA, and the V and J assignments and clone size from that table. The sample contains some 460,000 clones, roughly 91% of them found a single time. The ten largest clones add up to 4% to 4.5% of the sample.

Collaborating institutions collected whole blood in K2EDTA tubes following their own protocols. For TCRbeta analysis, collaborators shipped samples in one of three forms: frozen whole blood, isolated PBMCs, or DNA extracted from either of those sample types. Of note for this clone: Its recognized antigen is unknown. Qualities for individual bases were not recorded, and no much larger clone is one base off.

For this chain, trimming is 4 bases at the V end and 5 bases at the J end, and the number of junction bases without a gene match is 4. For CDR1 and CDR2, the germline V gene lists SGHRS and YFSETQ. There are 13 amino acids in the CDR3, from cysteine to phenylalanine inclusive. Kept here is only the CDR3 DNA, which spans 39 bases and is read in frame from base 1. Results the study describes overall, beyond this receptor: How much clinical and demographic metadata was included differed by source and by participant, and the metadata was provided uncurated.

The V and J segments used are TRBV5-1 and TRBJ2-3; TRBD2 lines up with 7 middle nucleotides. Sequenced material: peripheral blood. The origin of this receptor is a woman between 25 and 40 years old with acute or convalescent COVID-19. The nucleotides read TGCGCCAGCAGCGTTGCGGGGGTAGATACGCAGTATTTT. This encodes CASSVAGVDTQYF. Supplemented by the reference TRBV5-1 and TRBJ2-3 proteins around the CDR3, the complete variable domain is KAGVTQTPRYLIKTRGQQVTLSCSPISGHRSVSWYQQTPGQGLQFLFEYFSETQRNKGNFPGRFSGRQFSNSRSEMNVSTLELGDSALYLCASSVAGVDTQYFGPGTRLTVL.